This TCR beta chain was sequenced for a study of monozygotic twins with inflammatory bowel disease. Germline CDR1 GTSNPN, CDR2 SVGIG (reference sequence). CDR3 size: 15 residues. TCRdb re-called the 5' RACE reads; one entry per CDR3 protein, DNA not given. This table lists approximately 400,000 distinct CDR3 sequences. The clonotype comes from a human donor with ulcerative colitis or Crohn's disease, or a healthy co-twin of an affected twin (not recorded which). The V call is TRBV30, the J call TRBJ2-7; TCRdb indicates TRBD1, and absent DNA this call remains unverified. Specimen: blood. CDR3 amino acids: CAWSLPGTGGDEQYF. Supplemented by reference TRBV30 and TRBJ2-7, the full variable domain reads SQTIHQWPATLVQPVGSPLSLECTVEGTSNPNLYWYRQAAGRGLQLLFYSVGIGQISSEVPQNLSASRPQDRQFILSSKKLLLSDSGFYLCAWSLPGTGGDEQYFGPGTRLTVT.